This T cell receptor beta chain was sequenced during a study of cytomegalovirus exposure and HLA in healthy donors. Study summary: The study's early data release held about 80 million unique TCRs from HLA-typed donors. Genotyping showed roughly 77% of roughly 400 donors falling in the Caucasian-associated ancestry cluster.

Study results and limitations: There were some V segments, including TRBV6-2 and TRBV6-3, excluded as indistinguishable. Versus the approximately 700-donor mean, an Asian-associated ancestry cluster reportedly showed fewer N-insertions in a later analysis.

This CDR3 is 14 amino acids long. The V gene's germline CDR1 is SSHAT and CDR2 FNYEAQ (reference sequence). Primers for the PCR totalled 60 Vbeta and 13 Jbeta. Data came from immunoSEQ multiplex PCR; TCRdb stores just in-frame clones and leaves some out. The sample contains 110,000 to 150,000 clones, 60% to 75% of which appear only once. Regarding this clone: No antigen is known for it. Sequence at one end of the junction differs from germline and may be a read error.

This clonotype was sampled from a young man in good health and CMV-seronegative. Material for sequencing was PBMCs. The rearrangement links TRBV7-7 to TRBJ2-2; D ambiguous. As DNA, the CDR3 is TGTGCTAGCAGCTTACTCTCTTACACCGGGGAGCTGTTTTTT. This encodes CASSLLSYTGELFF.